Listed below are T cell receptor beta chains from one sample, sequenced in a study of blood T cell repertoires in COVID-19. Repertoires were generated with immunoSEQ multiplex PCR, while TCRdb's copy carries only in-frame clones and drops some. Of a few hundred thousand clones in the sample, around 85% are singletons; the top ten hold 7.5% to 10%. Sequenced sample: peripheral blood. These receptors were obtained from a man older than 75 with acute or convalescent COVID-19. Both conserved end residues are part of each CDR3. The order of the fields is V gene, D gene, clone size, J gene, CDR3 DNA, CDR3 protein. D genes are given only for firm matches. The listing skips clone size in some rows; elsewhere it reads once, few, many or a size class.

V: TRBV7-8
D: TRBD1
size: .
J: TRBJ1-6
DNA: TGTGCCAGCACCCTCGAGGGACAGGTTAATTCACCCCTCCACTTT
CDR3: CASTLEGQVNSPLHF

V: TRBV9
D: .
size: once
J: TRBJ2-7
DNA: TGTGCCAGCAGCGTAGGGCAGGGGACGGCCTACGAGCAGTACTTC
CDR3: CASSVGQGTAYEQYF

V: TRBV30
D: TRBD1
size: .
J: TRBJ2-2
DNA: TGTGCCTGGAGAGGGGGCCCGAACACCGGGGAGCTGTTTTTT
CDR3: CAWRGGPNTGELFF

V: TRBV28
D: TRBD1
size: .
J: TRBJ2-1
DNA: TGTGCCAGCAGTACAGGGGGAAGCGGCTCCTACAATGAGCAGTTCTTC
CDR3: CASSTGGSGSYNEQFF

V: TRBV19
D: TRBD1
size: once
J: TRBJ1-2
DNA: TGTGCCAGTGAGGCTTCGGGACAGCACCTCTATGGCTACACCTTC
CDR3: CASEASGQHLYGYTF

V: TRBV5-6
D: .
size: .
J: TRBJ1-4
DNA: TGTGCCAGCAGCCGACGACGGGCTAATGAAAAACTGTTTTTT
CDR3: CASSRRRANEKLFF

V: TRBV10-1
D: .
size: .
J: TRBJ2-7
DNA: TGCGCCAGCAGTGAGGAGATCACAGGACCCCTCTCCTACGAGCAGTACTTC
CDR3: CASSEEITGPLSYEQYF

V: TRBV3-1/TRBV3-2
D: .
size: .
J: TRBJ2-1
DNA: TGTGCCAGCAGCCTAAGGGGGGGGCTTTACCCGTTCTTC
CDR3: CASSLRGGLYPFF

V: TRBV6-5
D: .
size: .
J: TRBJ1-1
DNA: TGTGCCAGCAGGCATAGAGCTGGTGGTACTGAAGCTTTCTTT
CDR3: CASRHRAGGTEAFF

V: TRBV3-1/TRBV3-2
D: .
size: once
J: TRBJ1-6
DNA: TGTGCCAGCAGTCAAGTCGGGAATTCACCCCTCCACTTT
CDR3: CASSQVGNSPLHF

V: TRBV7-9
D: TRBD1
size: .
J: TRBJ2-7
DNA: TGTGCCAGCAGCTTCGGGACAGGGAGAGGGAACTCCTACGAGCAGTACTTC
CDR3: CASSFGTGRGNSYEQYF

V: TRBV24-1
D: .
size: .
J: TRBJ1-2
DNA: TGTGCCACCAGTGATTTAGGGCAGGGATTCGGTGGCTACACCTTC
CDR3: CATSDLGQGFGGYTF

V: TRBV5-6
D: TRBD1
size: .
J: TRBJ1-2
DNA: TGTGCCAGCATCTCGCGGGACAGGGTAGATGGCTACACCTTC
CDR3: CASISRDRVDGYTF

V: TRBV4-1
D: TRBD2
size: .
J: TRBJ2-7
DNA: TGCGCCAGCAGCCAAGATCAGGCGGGGGGGTACGAGCAGTACTTC
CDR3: CASSQDQAGGYEQYF